The rows below give T cell receptor beta chains drawn from one sample of a study of a mutant IDH1 vaccine in newly diagnosed glioma. These receptors' antigens are unknown. Profiling relied on immunoSEQ multiplex PCR, and the TCRdb table lists in-frame clones only, not all of them. The top ten hold 2.2% of the sample, which has tens of thousands of clones, roughly nine tenths seen once. This sample comprised PBMCs, obtained from a glioma patient whose treatment included an IDH1 peptide vaccine. These receptors all stem from a man aged 35 to 55 with glioma. The conserved cysteine and the conserved F or W are not part of the CDR3 here. The order of the fields is V gene, CDR3 length, CDR3 protein.

V: TRBV11-2; length: 14; CDR3: ASSLDRGGAGYGYT
V: TRBV10-3; length: 10; CDR3: AISEEHTEAF
V: TRBV28; length: 13; CDR3: ASSGQLQLGNTIY
V: TRBV11-2; length: 16; CDR3: ASSFTGGILSGANVLT
V: TRBV21-1; length: 14; CDR3: ASSKGFGTGYYGYT
V: TRBV28; length: 15; CDR3: ASSLSAASRSYNEQF
V: TRBV7-3; length: 11; CDR3: ASSRQVQETQY
V: TRBV5-5; length: 14; CDR3: ASSGRTGWTNEKLF
V: TRBV18; length: 13; CDR3: ASSPGGASNQPQH
V: TRBV25-1; length: 13; CDR3: ASSPPRSPNTEAF
V: TRBV4-3; length: 16; CDR3: ASSQEFGSASGTYEQY
V: TRBV5-4; length: 10; CDR3: ASSGDRVAQY
V: TRBV2; length: 12; CDR3: ASSSGALVRPLH